What follows describes a single T cell receptor beta chain. Its antigen target is currently unknown. The germline gene is not matched at one end of the junction; a read error may be the cause. Library preparation was by the immunoSEQ multiplex PCR assay. For the multiplex PCR, a mixture combining 60 forward primers for TCR Vbeta segments and 13 reverse primers for TCR Jbeta segments was used. The CDR3 region of rearranged TCR beta genes was amplified from genomic DNA with a multiplex PCR assay. The Illumina HiSeq System was used to sequence the amplified TCR beta libraries as 87-base-pair reads. The original pipeline was this. Across the 666 repertoires, a later analysis counted roughly 84 million unique TCR beta chains, roughly 11 million of which were shared by at least two donors. To remove PCR and sequencing errors, raw reads were error-corrected and collapsed into unique sequences using a nearest-neighbor algorithm that merged closely related sequences. CDR3 sequences were aligned to IMGT reference sequences to assign V, D and J gene segments. For a sequence to be retained, a match of at least six nucleotides was required to both a V gene segment and a J gene segment. A rearrangement counted as productive if the CDR3 had no stop codons and remained in frame with V and J, and every other rearrangement counted as non-productive. CDR3 was defined by IMGT convention, running from the second conserved V-encoded cysteine to the conserved J-encoded phenylalanine. The earlier analysis of about 640 of the donors excluded any sequence lacking an unambiguous match to a single V gene segment. An earlier analysis of approximately 590 of the donors called V segments functional above 56.7% productive rearrangements and segregating when the between-donor standard deviation exceeded 5%. To diagnose cytomegalovirus status from the catalog of TCR beta chain sequences, a statistical classification framework was built. A later analysis assigned V and J genes by comparing TCR nucleotide sequences with IMGT/GENE-DB human TR gene sequences. Using the TCRdist pipeline, a later analysis assigned CDR3 sequences along with most-parsimonious VDJ recombination scenarios. In a later analysis, every TCR beta chain was defined by the combination of its CDR3 amino acid sequence and its V-gene family, and reads without a unique V-gene family were dropped. To address suspected cross-contamination and a sequencing artifact, a later analysis removed under 600 highly shared, low-generation-probability nucleotide sequences. A later analysis calculated a clonal expansion index for each public chain from normalized within-repertoire ranks of inferred template counts. Generation probabilities in a later analysis came from a VDJ recombination model fitted to out-of-frame rearrangements, and those results were checked against IGoR. A later analysis scored TCR-TCR, TCR-HLA and TCR-CMV co-occurrence with hypergeometric tests, applying a repertoire-size bias correction to TCR pairs. To estimate false discovery rates, a later analysis permuted the HLA or CMV assignments 20 times. In a later analysis, co-occurring TCRs were grouped with DBSCAN, and TCRdist sequence similarity was added when clustering was performed within HLA-allele-positive subsets. Repertoires with fewer than 30,000 or more than 120,000 public chains were left out of co-occurrence clustering, as were about 5 repertoires with anomalous nucleotide sharing. In its TCRdb copy, this immuneACCESS table keeps in-frame sequences only and misses some clones. Where compared with another copy, unresolved V genes explain less than half of these, and the others have no known cause. V and J calls and clone size come straight from that table; D and trimming were deduced from the DNA. The sample's clone listing holds 50,000 to 70,000 clones. Approximately 10% of the sample is in the top ten clones.

The data are from a study of cytomegalovirus exposure and HLA in healthy donors (dated by TCRdb to the late 2010s). Regarding the complete study: An earlier analysis of approximately 640 of the donors reported 250 to 350 Gb of sequence data and some 100 million unique TCR beta sequences from around 200 million T cells. Roughly 320 gigabases of sequencing data and around 85 million unique TCR sequences made up an early release that covered approximately 620 HLA-typed donors. Among the approximately 420 genotyped donors, approximately 81% belonged to the genetic ancestry cluster associated with self-reported Caucasian donors. The study aimed to test whether cataloging public T cell receptors could reveal signatures of past pathogen exposure. The study profiled the T cell repertoires of 666 subjects by immunosequencing and related them to cytomegalovirus serostatus. A separate validation cohort of 100 to 150 different subjects was used in addition to the roughly 640-subject first cohort. High-throughput TCR immunosequencing, statistical association of individual TCRs with disease status, and machine learning were combined to predict cytomegalovirus infection status. A later analysis re-examined previously published TCR beta repertoires from more than 600 donors and added high-resolution HLA genotyping to investigate patterns of TCR occurrence. Rather than using new phenotypic data, the later analysis identified candidate immune exposures from TCR beta sequences and from how often those sequences occurred across donors. An earlier analysis of nearly 600 of the donors applied high-throughput TCR beta sequencing to assess whether each TCR beta V gene segment acted as functional or pseudogenic. Donor age, sex, ethnicity and CMV serostatus were compiled together with the repertoire data. Genome-wide SNP genotypes for about 55% of the roughly 670 donors were used in a later genetic analysis, which treated that subset as a discovery cohort. Every discovery cohort repertoire had been produced on one sequencing platform. HLA typing covered class I and class II loci at four-digit resolution. The number of typed donors differed by locus: about 620-640 for A, B, C, DRB1 and DQB1; some 500 for DQA1; over 600 for DPA1; and 400 to 480 for DPB1. Several DR-DQ haplotypes were handled as single units for association and clustering, since linkage in the cohort was strong. On average, about 200,000 unique TCR beta nucleotide sequences were sequenced per donor among some 430 genotyped donors of the cohort, with about 17% of those sequences being non-productive.

What the study reported, not specific to this receptor: In vitro tests confirmed that three of the cytomegalovirus-associated TCR beta chains recognize cytomegalovirus antigens. For the cohort, immune exposure information was limited to CMV serostatus. This cohort had only TCR beta chains sequenced, and the lack of alpha or paired-chain data limited which features could be detected. According to a later genetic analysis, donors in an Asian-associated ancestry cluster had fewer N-insertions in productive TCRs than the approximately 650-donor mean. An association between a missense DCLRE1C variant and V-gene and J-gene trimming of TCR beta chains was found in a later genetic analysis and replicated in an independent cohort. Across donors, most TCR sequences were observed very rarely, whereas some public TCRs were present in many individuals. When HLA alleles, especially DR and DQ, strongly co-occurred, TCR associations were difficult to assign to individual alleles. Correlated functional status among segregating V segments might reflect linkage disequilibrium, but an unknown experimental factor could not be ruled out. In a later analysis, most CMV-associated TCR beta chains were found to appear HLA-restricted, with HLA associations seemingly driven largely by CMV exposure. In a later analysis, several top co-occurrence clusters were reported to appear linked to parvovirus B19, influenza, CMV and Epstein-Barr virus. According to a later analysis, TCR association rates differed among HLA loci, with DRB1 alleles showing the most associated TCRs and HLA-C alleles showing the fewest. In an earlier analysis of 587 of the donors, most TCR beta V segments appeared in productive rearrangements about 87% or about 30% of the time, broadly matching IMGT annotations. The sequencing pipeline was judged likely to have produced a cluster of highly shared sequence variants as a technical artifact. In a later analysis, HLA-associated TCR beta chains showed more clonal expansion and lower generation probabilities than non-associated chains that were equally common. It was suggested by the authors that the approach could potentially be generalized to other disease states and immunological phenotypes. Because HLA typing was missing for some donors at each locus, association tests included only the typed subset. Cytomegalovirus status was reported to be diagnosed by the classifier with high specificity and sensitivity in both the original and validation cohorts. Specific HLA alleles were associated with 15,000 to 20,000 TCR beta sequences at a false discovery rate of 0.05 in a later analysis. A further reported finding was that TCR beta sequences accurately predicted the HLA-A and HLA-B alleles for most subjects in the first cohort. The study listed around 160 TCR beta chains as associated with cytomegalovirus. Because the 87-base-pair reads could not distinguish some IMGT-functional V segments, including TRBV6-2 and TRBV6-3, those segments were excluded. Around 16 rarely observed V segments, including chromosome 9 orphons, were excluded from the earlier analysis of a few hundred of the donors because counts were too low. Presence/absence analyses assumed roughly uniform sequencing depth across donors, an assumption that may not hold.

The cohort was made up of approximately 670 healthy bone marrow donors. All cohort members were sampled while nominally healthy, although unrecorded immune exposures were likely present. The donor tested CMV seropositive, placing the donor among the approximately 310 seropositive members of the cohort. Each donor provided a peripheral blood sample, and peripheral blood mononuclear cells were used for TCR beta sequencing. Genomic DNA was extracted from the blood cell samples with the Qiagen DNeasy Blood Extraction Kit. The germline V gene specifies SGDLS as CDR1 and YYNGEE as CDR2. The CDR3 numbers 15 residues from cysteine through phenylalanine. The entry retains the CDR3 DNA only, 45 bases that are in frame from base 1.

The sample consisted of PBMCs. This sequence originates from a middle-aged man in good health and CMV-seropositive. Recombination joined TRBV9 with TRBJ2-3; matching of 5 bases hints at TRBD2 as the D gene. This receptor has the CDR3 CASSVTSASTDKQYF. The nucleotide sequence reads TGTGCCAGCAGCGTAACCAGCGCTAGCACAGATAAGCAGTATTTT.